This T cell receptor (beta chain) comes out of a study of T cell repertoires and HLA-DP antigens. A word on this clone: Antigen specificity is unknown.

Sequencing used immunoSEQ multiplex PCR; TCRdb keeps in-frame clones, though not all of them. The repertoire has roughly 73,000 clones, roughly 75% of them found once; the top ten carry 1.6%. This receptor was identified in a man between 60 and 70 years old in good health and CMV-seronegative. The sample comprised CD4+ T cells from PBMCs.

The CDR3: CASSQDVGGGSPLHF. The CDR3 nucleotides are TGCGCCAGCAGCCAAGATGTGGGGGGCGGTTCACCCCTCCACTTT. V gene TRBV4-3 combines with J gene TRBJ1-6; the D gene is possibly TRBD1 (6 bases). Germline CDR1 and CDR2: LGHNA and YSLEER. The CDR3 loop spans 15 amino acids. Trimming removed 0 bases at V and 9 bases at J, with 12 bases between.